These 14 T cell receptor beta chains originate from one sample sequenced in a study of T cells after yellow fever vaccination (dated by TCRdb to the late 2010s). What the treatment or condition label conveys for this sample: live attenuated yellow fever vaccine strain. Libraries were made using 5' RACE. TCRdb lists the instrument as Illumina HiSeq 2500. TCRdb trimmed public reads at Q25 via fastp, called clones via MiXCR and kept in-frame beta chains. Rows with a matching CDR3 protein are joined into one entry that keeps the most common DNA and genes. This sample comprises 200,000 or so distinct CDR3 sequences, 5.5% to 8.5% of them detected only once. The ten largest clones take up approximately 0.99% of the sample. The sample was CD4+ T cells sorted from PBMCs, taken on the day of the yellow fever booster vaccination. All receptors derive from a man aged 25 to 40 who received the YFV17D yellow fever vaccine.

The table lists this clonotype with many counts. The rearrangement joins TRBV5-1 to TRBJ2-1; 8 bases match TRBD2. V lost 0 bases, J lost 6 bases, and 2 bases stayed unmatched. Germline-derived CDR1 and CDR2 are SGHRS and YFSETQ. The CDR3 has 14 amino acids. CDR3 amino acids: CASSLAGGGNEQFF. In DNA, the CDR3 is TGCGCCAGCAGCTTGGCCGGGGGGGGCAATGAGCAGTTCTTC.

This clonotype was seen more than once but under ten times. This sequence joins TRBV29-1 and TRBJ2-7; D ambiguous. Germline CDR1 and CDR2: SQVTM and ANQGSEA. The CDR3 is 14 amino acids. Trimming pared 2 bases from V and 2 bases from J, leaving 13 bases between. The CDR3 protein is CSVEFMGQPYEQYF. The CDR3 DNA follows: TGCAGCGTTGAATTCATGGGCCAGCCCTACGAGCAGTACTTC.

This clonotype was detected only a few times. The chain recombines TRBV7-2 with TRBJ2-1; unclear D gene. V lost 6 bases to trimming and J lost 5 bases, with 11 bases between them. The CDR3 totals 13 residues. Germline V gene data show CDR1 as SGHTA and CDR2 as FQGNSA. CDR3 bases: TGTGCCAGCAGGTACGGTATGAACAATGAGCAGTTCTTC. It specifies CASRYGMNNEQFF.

This CDR3 reads CASILAGLSYEQFF. The DNA for the CDR3 is TGTGCCAGCATACTAGCGGGCCTTAGCTATGAGCAGTTCTTC. The V gene is TRBV7-2, the J gene TRBJ2-1, with 9 nucleotides matching TRBD2. Germline CDR1 and CDR2: SGHTA and FQGNSA. J gave up 8 bases and V 7 bases, and 9 bases lay outside the gene matches. CDR3 length: 14 residues.

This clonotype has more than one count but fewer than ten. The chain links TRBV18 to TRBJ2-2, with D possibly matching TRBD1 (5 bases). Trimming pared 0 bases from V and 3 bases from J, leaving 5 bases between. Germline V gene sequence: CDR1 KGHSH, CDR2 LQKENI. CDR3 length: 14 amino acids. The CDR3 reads CASSPPGDTGELFF. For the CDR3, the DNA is TGTGCCAGCTCACCACCAGGGGACACCGGGGAGCTGTTTTTT. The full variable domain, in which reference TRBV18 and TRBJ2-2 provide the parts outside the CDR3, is NAGVMQNPRHLVRRRGQEARLRCSPMKGHSHVYWYRQLPEEGLKFMVYLQKENIIDESGMPKERFSAEFPKEGPSILRIQQVVRGDSAAYFCASSPPGDTGELFFGEGSRLTVL.

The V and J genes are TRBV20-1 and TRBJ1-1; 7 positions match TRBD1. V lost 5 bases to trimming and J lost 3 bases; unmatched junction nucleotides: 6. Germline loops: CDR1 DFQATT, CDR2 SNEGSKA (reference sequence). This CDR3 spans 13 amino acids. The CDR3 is CSAVGGNDTEAFF. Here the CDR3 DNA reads TGCAGTGCTGTAGGGGGCAACGACACTGAAGCTTTCTTT.

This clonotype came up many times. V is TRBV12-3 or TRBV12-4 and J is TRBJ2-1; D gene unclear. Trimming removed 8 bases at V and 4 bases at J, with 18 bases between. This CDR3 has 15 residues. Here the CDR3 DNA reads TGTGCCAGCTCCGAGCCTGGCGGAGCGTACAATGAGCAGTTCTTC. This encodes CASSEPGGAYNEQFF.

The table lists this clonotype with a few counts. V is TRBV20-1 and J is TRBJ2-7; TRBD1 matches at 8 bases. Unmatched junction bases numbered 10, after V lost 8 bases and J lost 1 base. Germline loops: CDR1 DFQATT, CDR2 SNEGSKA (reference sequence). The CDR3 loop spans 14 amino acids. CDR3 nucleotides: TGCAGTTCATCAGGGGGCGATTTATCCTACGAGCAGTACTTC. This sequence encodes CSSSGGDLSYEQYF.

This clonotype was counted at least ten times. CDR3 sequence (DNA): TGTGCCAGCAGCTTTAGAACGCCAGATACGCAGTATTTT. Its protein product is CASSFRTPDTQYF. V gene TRBV7-2 combines with J gene TRBJ2-3; no clear D gene. Germline CDR1 SGHTA, CDR2 FQGNSA. Between the trimmed V and J ends, which lost 3 bases and 4 bases, there was a span of 8 bases. There are 13 residues in the CDR3. Drawing the rest from reference TRBV7-2 and TRBJ2-3, the complete variable domain is GAGVSQSPSNKVTEKGKDVELRCDPISGHTALYWYRQSLGQGLEFLIYFQGNSAPDKSGLPSDRFSAERTGGSVSTLTIQRTQQEDSAVYLCASSFRTPDTQYFGPGTRLTVL.

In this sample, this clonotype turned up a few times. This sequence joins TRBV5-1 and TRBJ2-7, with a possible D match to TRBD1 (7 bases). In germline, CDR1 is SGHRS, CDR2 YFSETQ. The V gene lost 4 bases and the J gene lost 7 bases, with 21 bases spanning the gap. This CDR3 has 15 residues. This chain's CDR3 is CASSPTTGRLLEQYF. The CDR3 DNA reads TGCGCCAGCAGCCCAACGACAGGGAGGTTACTTGAGCAGTACTTC.

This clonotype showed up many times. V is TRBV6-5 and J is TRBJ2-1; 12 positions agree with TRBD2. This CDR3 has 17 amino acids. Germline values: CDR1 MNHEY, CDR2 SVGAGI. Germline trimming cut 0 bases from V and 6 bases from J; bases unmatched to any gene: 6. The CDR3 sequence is CASSYSLLAGGPNEQFF. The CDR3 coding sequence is TGTGCCAGCAGTTACTCCCTGCTAGCGGGAGGGCCCAATGAGCAGTTCTTC.

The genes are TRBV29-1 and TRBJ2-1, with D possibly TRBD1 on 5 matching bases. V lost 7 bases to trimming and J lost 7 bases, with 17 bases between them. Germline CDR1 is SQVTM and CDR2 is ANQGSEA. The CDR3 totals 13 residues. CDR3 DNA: TGCAGCGCCTTTTTGGGGCCTATGAATGAGCAGTTCTTC. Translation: CSAFLGPMNEQFF.

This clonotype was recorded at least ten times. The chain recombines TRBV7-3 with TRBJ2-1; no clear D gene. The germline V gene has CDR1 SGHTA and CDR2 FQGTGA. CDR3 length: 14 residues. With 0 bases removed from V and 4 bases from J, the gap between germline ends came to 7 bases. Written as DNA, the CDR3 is TGTGCCAGCAGCTTAACCGGGCCATACAATGAGCAGTTCTTC. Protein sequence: CASSLTGPYNEQFF.

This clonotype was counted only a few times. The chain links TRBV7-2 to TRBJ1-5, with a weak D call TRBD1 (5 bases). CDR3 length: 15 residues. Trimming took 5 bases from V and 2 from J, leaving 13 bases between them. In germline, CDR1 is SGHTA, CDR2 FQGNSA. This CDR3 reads CASSSDSGGNQPQHF. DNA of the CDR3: TGTGCCAGCAGCAGCGACAGCGGCGGCAATCAGCCCCAGCATTTT.